This T cell receptor beta chain was identified in a study of PD-1 blockade in classical Hodgkin lymphoma. The protocol was immunoSEQ multiplex PCR, while the TCRdb copy is restricted to in-frame clones and leaves out a portion. The table records roughly 35,000 clones, approximately 86% of them present only once. Germline CDR1 is MNHEY and CDR2 is SMNVEV (reference sequence). The ends were cut back, 3 bases at V and 3 bases at J, with 12 bases in the middle. This CDR3 has 14 residues. The patients all showed relapse after autologous stem cell transplantation, while their brentuximab vedotin exposure varied. Complete response, partial response or progressive disease was recorded as best response.

The sequence derives from a human donor with classical Hodgkin lymphoma. Material: peripheral blood mononuclear cells (PBMCs), obtained before the second cycle of nivolumab. The V gene is TRBV27, the J gene TRBJ2-7; possible D gene TRBD2, 5 bases. CDR3 nucleotides: TGTGCCAGCAGTTTCGGAAGCGGATACTACGAGCAGTACTTC. Translated: CASSFGSGYYEQYF.